Detailed here is one TCR beta chain. The data originate from a study of OX40 agonist ivuxolimab in advanced cancers. The ends were cut back, 5 bases at V and 6 bases at J, with 22 bases in the middle. The CDR3 covers 17 residues. Germline V gene sequence: CDR1 MGHRA, CDR2 YSYEKL. Sequencing was performed with immunoSEQ multiplex PCR; in TCRdb, only in-frame clones are kept and a portion is missing. The data hold about 83,000 clones, with approximately 84% observed a single time. The receptor comes from an adult with an advanced solid tumor such as melanoma, head and neck, liver or kidney cancer. The chain links TRBV4-1 to TRBJ1-4; D is perhaps TRBD1 (5 bases). The sample consisted of CD4+ or CD8+ T cells sorted from blood, taken in a trial of the OX40 agonist ivuxolimab. This CDR3 reads CASSSGGTGVGHEKLFF. CDR3 DNA sequence: TGCGCCAGCAGCTCTGGAGGAACGGGCGTGGGACATGAAAAACTGTTTTTT.